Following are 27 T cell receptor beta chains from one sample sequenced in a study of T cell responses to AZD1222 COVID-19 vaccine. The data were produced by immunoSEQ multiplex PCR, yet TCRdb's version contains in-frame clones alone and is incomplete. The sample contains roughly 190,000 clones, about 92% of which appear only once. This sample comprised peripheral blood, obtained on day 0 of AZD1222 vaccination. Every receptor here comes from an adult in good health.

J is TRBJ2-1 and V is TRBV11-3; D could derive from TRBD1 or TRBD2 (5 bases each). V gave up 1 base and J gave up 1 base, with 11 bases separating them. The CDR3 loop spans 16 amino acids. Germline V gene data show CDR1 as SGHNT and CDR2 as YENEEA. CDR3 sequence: CASSLGGSDSYNEQFF. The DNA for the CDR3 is TGTGCCAGCAGCTTAGGGGGGAGCGATTCCTACAATGAGCAGTTCTTC.

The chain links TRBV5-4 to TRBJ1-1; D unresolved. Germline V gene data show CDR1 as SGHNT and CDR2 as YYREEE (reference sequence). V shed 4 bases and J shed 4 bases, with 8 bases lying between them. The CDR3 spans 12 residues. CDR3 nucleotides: TGTGCCAGCAGCCTGATGAGCACTGAAGCTTTCTTT. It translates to CASSLMSTEAFF.

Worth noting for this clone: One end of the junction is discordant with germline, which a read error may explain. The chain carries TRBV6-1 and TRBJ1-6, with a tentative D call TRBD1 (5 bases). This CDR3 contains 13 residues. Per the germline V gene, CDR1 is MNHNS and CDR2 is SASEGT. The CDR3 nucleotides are TGTGCCAGCAGTGAACTCTTGGGGCGGGGGGTTAACTTT. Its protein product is CASSELLGRGVNF.

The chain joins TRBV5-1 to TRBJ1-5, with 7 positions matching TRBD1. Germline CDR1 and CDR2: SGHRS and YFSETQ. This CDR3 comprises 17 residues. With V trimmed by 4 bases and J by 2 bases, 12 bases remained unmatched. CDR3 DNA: TGCGCCAGCAGCCTCGAGTCACCCACAGGGGGCAATCAGCCCCAGCATTTT. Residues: CASSLESPTGGNQPQHF.

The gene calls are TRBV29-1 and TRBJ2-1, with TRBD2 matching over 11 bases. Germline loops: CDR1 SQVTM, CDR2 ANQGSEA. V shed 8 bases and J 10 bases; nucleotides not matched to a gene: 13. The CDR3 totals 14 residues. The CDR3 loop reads CSIYYSGRVGEQFF. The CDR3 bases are TGCAGCATCTACTATAGCGGGAGGGTAGGGGAGCAGTTCTTC.

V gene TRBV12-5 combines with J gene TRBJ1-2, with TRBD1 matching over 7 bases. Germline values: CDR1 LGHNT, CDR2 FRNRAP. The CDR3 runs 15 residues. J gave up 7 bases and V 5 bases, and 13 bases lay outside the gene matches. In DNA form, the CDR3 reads TGTGCTAGTGGTCAGGGGACAGCCTCCCCAGGTGGCTACACCTTC. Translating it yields CASGQGTASPGGYTF.

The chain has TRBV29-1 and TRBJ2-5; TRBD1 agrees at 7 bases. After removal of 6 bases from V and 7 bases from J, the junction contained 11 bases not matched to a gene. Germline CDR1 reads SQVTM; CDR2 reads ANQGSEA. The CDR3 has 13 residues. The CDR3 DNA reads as TGCAGCGTGGAGTATACAGGGGTCGGGACCCAGTACTTC. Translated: CSVEYTGVGTQYF.

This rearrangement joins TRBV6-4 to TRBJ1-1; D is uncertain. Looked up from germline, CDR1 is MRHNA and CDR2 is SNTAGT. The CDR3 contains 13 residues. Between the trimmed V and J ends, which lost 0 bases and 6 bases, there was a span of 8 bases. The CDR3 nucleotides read TGTGCCAGCAGTGACTCGATAGGCGCTGAAGCTTTCTTT. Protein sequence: CASSDSIGAEAFF.

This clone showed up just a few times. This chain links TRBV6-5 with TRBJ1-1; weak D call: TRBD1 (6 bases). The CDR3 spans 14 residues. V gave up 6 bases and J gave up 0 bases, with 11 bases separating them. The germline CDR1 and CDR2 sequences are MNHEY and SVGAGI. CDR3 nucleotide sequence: TGTGCCAGCAGGAGAACAGGGATGAACACTGAAGCTTTCTTT. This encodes CASRRTGMNTEAFF.

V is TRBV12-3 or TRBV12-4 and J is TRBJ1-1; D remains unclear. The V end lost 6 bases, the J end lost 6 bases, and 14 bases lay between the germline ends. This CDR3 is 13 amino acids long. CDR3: CASRHREAAEAFF. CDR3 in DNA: TGTGCCAGCAGGCACCGGGAGGCGGCTGAAGCTTTCTTT.

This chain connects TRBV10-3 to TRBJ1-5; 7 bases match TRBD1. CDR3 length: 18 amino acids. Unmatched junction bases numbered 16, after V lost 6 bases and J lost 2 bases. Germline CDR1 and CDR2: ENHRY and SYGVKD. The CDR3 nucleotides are TGTGCCATCAGCGATCAAGACAGGGCTCGGGTAGGCAATCAGCCCCAGCATTTT. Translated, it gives CAISDQDRARVGNQPQHF.

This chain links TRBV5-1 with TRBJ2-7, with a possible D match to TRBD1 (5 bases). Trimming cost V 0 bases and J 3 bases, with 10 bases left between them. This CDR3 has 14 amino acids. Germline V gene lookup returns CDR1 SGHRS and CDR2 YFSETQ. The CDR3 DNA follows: TGCGCCAGCAGCTTGGAAGGGGTCGGCTACGAGCAGTACTTC. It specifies CASSLEGVGYEQYF.

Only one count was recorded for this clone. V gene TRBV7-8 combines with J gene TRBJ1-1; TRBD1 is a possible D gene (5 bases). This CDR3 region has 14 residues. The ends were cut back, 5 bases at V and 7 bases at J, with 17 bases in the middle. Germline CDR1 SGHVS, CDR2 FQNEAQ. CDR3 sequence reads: CASSPGTSNYEAFF. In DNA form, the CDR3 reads TGTGCCAGCAGCCCAGGGACGAGCAATTATGAAGCTTTCTTT.

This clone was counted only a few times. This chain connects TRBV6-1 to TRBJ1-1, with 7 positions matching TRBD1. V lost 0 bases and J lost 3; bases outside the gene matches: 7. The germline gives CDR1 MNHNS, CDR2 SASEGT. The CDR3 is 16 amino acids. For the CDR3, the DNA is TGTGCCAGCAGTGAAGCGCTCGGAGACAGGGACACTGAAGCTTTCTTT. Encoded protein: CASSEALGDRDTEAFF.

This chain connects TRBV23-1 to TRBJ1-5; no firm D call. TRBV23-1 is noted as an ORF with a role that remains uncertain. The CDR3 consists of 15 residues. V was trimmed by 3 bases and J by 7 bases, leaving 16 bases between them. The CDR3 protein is CASSHSRHRDQPQHF. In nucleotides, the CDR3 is TGCGCCAGCAGTCATTCAAGGCATCGAGACCAGCCCCAGCATTTT.

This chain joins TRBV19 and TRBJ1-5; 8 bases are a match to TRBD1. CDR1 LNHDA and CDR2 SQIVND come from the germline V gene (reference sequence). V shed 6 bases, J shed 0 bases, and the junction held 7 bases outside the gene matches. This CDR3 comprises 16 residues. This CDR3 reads CASRTQGANSNQPQHF. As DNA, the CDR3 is TGTGCCAGTAGAACTCAGGGGGCTAATAGCAATCAGCCCCAGCATTTT.

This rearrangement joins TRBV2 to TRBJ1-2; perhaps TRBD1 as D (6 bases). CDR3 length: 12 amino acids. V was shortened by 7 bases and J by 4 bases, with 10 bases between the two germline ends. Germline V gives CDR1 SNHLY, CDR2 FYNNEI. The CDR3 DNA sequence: TGTGCCAGCACAGGGGCCCGCTATGGCTACACCTTC. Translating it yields CASTGARYGYTF.

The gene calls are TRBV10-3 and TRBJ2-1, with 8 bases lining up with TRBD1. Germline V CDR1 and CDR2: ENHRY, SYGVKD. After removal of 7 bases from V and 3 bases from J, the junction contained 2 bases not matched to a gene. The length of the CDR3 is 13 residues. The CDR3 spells CAIMGQDYNEQFF. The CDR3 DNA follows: TGTGCCATCATGGGACAGGACTACAATGAGCAGTTCTTC.

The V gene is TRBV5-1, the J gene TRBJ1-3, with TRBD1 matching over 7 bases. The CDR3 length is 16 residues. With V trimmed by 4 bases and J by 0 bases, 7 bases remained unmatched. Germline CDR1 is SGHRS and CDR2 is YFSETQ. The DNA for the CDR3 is TGCGCCAGCAGCGCAGACAGGGAGAGCTCTGGAAACACCATATATTTT. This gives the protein CASSADRESSGNTIYF.

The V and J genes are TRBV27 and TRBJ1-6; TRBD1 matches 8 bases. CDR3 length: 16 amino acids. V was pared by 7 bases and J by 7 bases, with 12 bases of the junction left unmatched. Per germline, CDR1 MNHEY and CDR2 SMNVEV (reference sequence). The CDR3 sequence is CASTASGGRGNSPLHF. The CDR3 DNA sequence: TGTGCCAGCACAGCTTCAGGGGGCCGGGGGAATTCACCCCTCCACTTT.

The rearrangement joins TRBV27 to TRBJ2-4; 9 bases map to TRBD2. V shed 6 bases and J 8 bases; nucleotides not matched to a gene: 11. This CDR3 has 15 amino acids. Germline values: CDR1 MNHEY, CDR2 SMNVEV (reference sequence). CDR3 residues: CASSPSPSGKDIQYF. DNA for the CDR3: TGTGCCAGCAGCCCAAGTCCTAGCGGGAAGGACATTCAGTACTTC.

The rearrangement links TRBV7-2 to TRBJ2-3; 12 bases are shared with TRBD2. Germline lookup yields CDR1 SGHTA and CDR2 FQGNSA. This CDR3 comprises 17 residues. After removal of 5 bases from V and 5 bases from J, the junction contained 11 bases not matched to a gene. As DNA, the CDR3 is TGTGCCAGCAGCCACTGGGTGGGACTAGCGGGCTTAGATACGCAGTATTTT. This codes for CASSHWVGLAGLDTQYF.

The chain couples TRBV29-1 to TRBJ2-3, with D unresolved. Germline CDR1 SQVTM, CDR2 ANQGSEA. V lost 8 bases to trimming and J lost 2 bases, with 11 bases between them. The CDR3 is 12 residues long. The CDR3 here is CSWDSATDTQYF. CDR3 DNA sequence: TGCAGCTGGGATTCAGCCACAGATACGCAGTATTTT.

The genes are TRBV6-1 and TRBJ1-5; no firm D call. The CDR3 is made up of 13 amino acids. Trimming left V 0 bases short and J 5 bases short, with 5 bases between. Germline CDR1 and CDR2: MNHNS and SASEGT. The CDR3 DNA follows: TGTGCCAGCAGTGAAGCGCCGGATCAGCCCCAGCATTTT. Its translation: CASSEAPDQPQHF.

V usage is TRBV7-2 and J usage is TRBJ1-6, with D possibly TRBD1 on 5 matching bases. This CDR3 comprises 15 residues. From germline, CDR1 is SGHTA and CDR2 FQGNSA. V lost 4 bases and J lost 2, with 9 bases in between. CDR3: CASSSGGTYNSPLHF. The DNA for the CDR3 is TGTGCCAGCAGCTCCGGGGGAACCTATAATTCACCCCTCCACTTT.

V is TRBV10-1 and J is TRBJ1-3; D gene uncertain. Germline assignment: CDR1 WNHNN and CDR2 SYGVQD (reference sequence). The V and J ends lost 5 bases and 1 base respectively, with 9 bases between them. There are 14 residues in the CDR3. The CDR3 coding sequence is TGCGCCAGCAGTCCTCACCCTTCTGGAAACACCATATATTTT. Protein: CASSPHPSGNTIYF.

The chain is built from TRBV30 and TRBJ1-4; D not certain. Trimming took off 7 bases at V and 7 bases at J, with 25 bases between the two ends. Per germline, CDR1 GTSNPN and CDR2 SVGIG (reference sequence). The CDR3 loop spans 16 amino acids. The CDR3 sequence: CASPFGLRGRGEKLFF. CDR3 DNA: TGTGCCTCACCCTTCGGACTTCGGGGTCGGGGTGAAAAACTGTTTTTT.